The sequence of this T cell receptor (beta chain) was determined in a study of blood T cell repertoires in COVID-19. Germline trimming cut 2 bases from V and 1 base from J; bases unmatched to any gene: 6. The CDR3 has 16 amino acids. Per germline, CDR1 SGHNT and CDR2 YENEEA. Only in-frame clones appear in the TCRdb table, and some are missing; sequencing was by immunoSEQ multiplex PCR. The table lists about 310,000 clones, approximately 89% of them singletons, with about 9.9% in the top ten. Cohorts were determined from participant-reported clinical history. This clonotype originated in a middle-aged woman who had recovered from COVID-19. Sequenced material: PBMCs or T cells enriched from blood (not recorded which). This chain links TRBV11-3 with TRBJ1-2; TRBD1 matches 8 bases. This CDR3 is CASSLPGQGGNYGYTF. Here the CDR3 DNA reads TGTGCCAGCAGCTTACCCGGACAGGGCGGTAACTATGGCTACACCTTC.